A selection of T cell receptor beta chains follows, all from one sample in a study of blood T cells in healthy people across ages. TCRdb re-derived calls from the 5' RACE reads in MiXCR, one entry per CDR3 protein. The data contain some 890,000 distinct CDR3 sequences, 25% to 35% of them singletons. In addition, the sample was reused for a study of T cells of mothers and their children.

The specimen was blood. The receptors were sampled from a middle-aged woman in good health. Each CDR3 is given with its conserved first and last residue. The D gene is left open where the match is weak. Rows give clone size only sometimes, using once, few, many, or a class for an expanded clone.

D gene: NA; J gene: TRBJ1-1; V gene: TRBV29-1; clone size: NA; CDR3 protein: CSAKSLGSMGEAFF; CDR3 DNA: TGCAGCGCCAAGAGCCTGGGCTCTATGGGTGAAGCTTTCTTT
D gene: TRBD2; J gene: TRBJ2-7; V gene: TRBV7-2; clone size: NA; CDR3 protein: CARSIEGRGGREQYF; CDR3 DNA: TGTGCCAGGAGCATAGAAGGGCGGGGGGGCCGCGAGCAGTACTTC
D gene: NA; J gene: TRBJ2-6; V gene: TRBV28; clone size: many; CDR3 protein: CASLARSGANVLTF; CDR3 DNA: TGTGCCAGCCTCGCCAGGTCGGGGGCCAACGTCCTGACTTTC
D gene: TRBD1; J gene: TRBJ2-7; V gene: TRBV28; clone size: NA; CDR3 protein: CASSSPAWTGYEQYF; CDR3 DNA: TGTGCCAGCAGCTCTCCCGCGTGGACAGGATACGAGCAGTACTTC
D gene: NA; J gene: TRBJ1-5; V gene: TRBV3-1; clone size: few; CDR3 protein: CASSRSGHTPQHF; CDR3 DNA: TGTGCCAGCAGCCGATCAGGGCACACCCCGCAGCATTTT
D gene: TRBD1; J gene: TRBJ2-2; V gene: TRBV7-3; clone size: NA; CDR3 protein: CASSRGQVNTGELFF; CDR3 DNA: TGTGCCAGCAGCCGTGGACAGGTGAACACCGGGGAGCTGTTTTTT
D gene: NA; J gene: TRBJ2-7; V gene: TRBV30; clone size: few; CDR3 protein: CAWSEGYSYEQYF; CDR3 DNA: TGTGCCTGGAGTGAGGGATACTCCTACGAGCAGTACTTC
D gene: NA; J gene: TRBJ2-6; V gene: TRBV29-1; clone size: few; CDR3 protein: CSVEEGSGANVRTF; CDR3 DNA: TGCAGCGTTGAAGAGGGGTCTGGGGCCAACGTCCGGACTTTC
D gene: NA; J gene: TRBJ2-7; V gene: TRBV18; clone size: NA; CDR3 protein: CASSPVGEYEQYF; CDR3 DNA: TGTGCCAGCTCACCGGTGGGGGAATACGAGCAGTACTTC
D gene: NA; J gene: TRBJ2-1; V gene: TRBV28; clone size: NA; CDR3 protein: CASHSSSYNEQFF; CDR3 DNA: TGTGCCAGCCACAGTTCCTCCTACAATGAGCAGTTCTTC
D gene: NA; J gene: TRBJ1-3; V gene: TRBV29-1; clone size: NA; CDR3 protein: CSGGSEGNTIYF; CDR3 DNA: TGCAGCGGGGGCTCCGAAGGAAACACCATATATTTT
D gene: TRBD1; J gene: TRBJ2-2; V gene: TRBV6-1; clone size: NA; CDR3 protein: CASSQQGAVNTGELFF; CDR3 DNA: TGTGCCAGCAGTCAGCAGGGGGCTGTGAACACCGGGGAGCTGTTTTTT
D gene: NA; J gene: TRBJ2-7; V gene: TRBV29-1; clone size: many; CDR3 protein: CSVDKGRPYEQYF; CDR3 DNA: TGCAGCGTTGATAAGGGCAGACCCTACGAGCAGTACTTC
D gene: TRBD2; J gene: TRBJ2-3; V gene: TRBV5-1; clone size: few; CDR3 protein: CASRSSGGAVADTQYF; CDR3 DNA: TGCGCCAGCAGATCTAGCGGGGGGGCCGTTGCAGATACGCAGTATTTT
D gene: NA; J gene: TRBJ2-5; V gene: TRBV4-2; clone size: few; CDR3 protein: CASSQEENRQETQYF; CDR3 DNA: TGTGCCAGCAGCCAAGAGGAAAACAGGCAAGAGACCCAGTACTTC
D gene: NA; J gene: TRBJ2-7; V gene: TRBV12-3/TRBV12-4; clone size: few; CDR3 protein: CASGFQGYEQYF; CDR3 DNA: TGTGCCAGCGGTTTTCAAGGATACGAGCAGTACTTC